The 18 T cell receptor beta chains reported below all come from one sample, sequenced in a study of blood T cells in healthy people across ages. For the second PCR, which ran for about 7 to 11 cycles, a sample-barcoded 5' primer and a J-beta primer mix were used. TCRdb reanalysed the 5' RACE reads using MiXCR and keeps one entry per CDR3 protein. The data show some 710,000 distinct CDR3 sequences, around 50% seen once. Sequencing was carried out using blood. Receptor source: a man aged 80 or over in good health.

This chain links TRBV27 with TRBJ1-3; maybe TRBD1 (6 bases). This CDR3 spans 15 amino acids. Trimming removed 6 bases from V and 1 base from J, with 13 bases in between. Germline-derived CDR1 and CDR2 are MNHEY and SMNVEV (reference sequence). Here the CDR3 reads CASSPVGASGNTIYF. The CDR3, as DNA: TGTGCCAGCAGCCCTGTGGGGGCGTCTGGAAACACCATATATTTT.

This clonotype was picked up a small number of times. CDR3 in DNA: TGTGCCAGCAGCCCCCCGGGGACCGAAAGTTTCTCCTACAATGAGCAGTTCTTC. This gives the protein CASSPPGTESFSYNEQFF. The chain couples TRBV21-1 to TRBJ2-1; TRBD1 was called by the table and not checked on the DNA. TRBV21-1 is tagged as a pseudogene. The CDR3 runs to 18 residues.

The V and J genes are TRBV7-9 and TRBJ2-5; D tentatively reads TRBD1 or TRBD2 (5 bases each). The CDR3 has 16 amino acids. The ends were cut back, 1 base at V and 5 bases at J, with 17 bases in the middle. The germline V gene encodes CDR1 SEHNR and CDR2 FQNEAQ (reference sequence). CDR3 in amino acids: CASSLVLPGTTETQYF. Written as DNA, the CDR3 is TGTGCCAGCAGCTTAGTACTTCCAGGGACGACGGAGACCCAGTACTTC.

This clonotype was counted only a few times. The genes are TRBV6-4 and TRBJ2-3; tentatively, D is TRBD2 (6 bases). V shed 2 bases and J shed 2 bases, with 11 bases lying between them. The CDR3 totals 15 residues. CDR1 and CDR2 (germline): MRHNA, SNTAGT. CDR3 region: CASSDGPSDTDTQYF. The CDR3 region has the DNA TGTGCCAGCAGTGACGGCCCTAGCGACACAGATACGCAGTATTTT.

This clonotype has just a few counts. The V gene is TRBV7-9, the J gene TRBJ2-5; maybe TRBD1 (6 bases). This CDR3 has 11 amino acids. Looked up from germline, CDR1 is SEHNR and CDR2 is FQNEAQ (reference sequence). V lost 7 bases, J lost 5 bases, and 8 bases lay in between. CDR3 loop: CASTGQETQYF. CDR3 in DNA: TGTGCCAGCACTGGACAGGAGACCCAGTACTTC.

Of note for this clonotype: This clone may be a read error of a much larger clone one base away. The CDR3 coding sequence is TGTGCCAGCAGCCCGGGACGGGGGACATCATACAATGAGCAGTTCTTC. Its protein product is CASSPGRGTSYNEQFF. The chain is built from TRBV7-2 and TRBJ2-1; either TRBD1 or TRBD2 may supply D (6 bases each). Trimming left V 5 bases short and J 4 bases short, with 18 bases between. Germline assignment: CDR1 SGHTA and CDR2 FQGNSA. CDR3 length: 16 residues. Full variable domain (remainder filled in from reference TRBV7-2 and TRBJ2-1): GAGVSQSPSNKVTEKGKDVELRCDPISGHTALYWYRQSLGQGLEFLIYFQGNSAPDKSGLPSDRFSAERTGGSVSTLTIQRTQQEDSAVYLCASSPGRGTSYNEQFFGPGTRLTVL.

This clonotype has only a few counts. The rearrangement links TRBV12-3 or TRBV12-4 to TRBJ2-5, with 7 bases identical to TRBD2. The CDR3 is 14 amino acids. V shed 2 bases and J 9 bases; nucleotides not matched to a gene: 9. The CDR3 DNA is TGTGCCAGCAGTTTATCCGGGGGGAGTCTGTCCCAGTACTTC. The encoded protein is CASSLSGGSLSQYF.

This clonotype was recorded many times. This chain uses TRBV28 with TRBJ2-1; 14 nucleotides align to TRBD2. This CDR3 spans 18 amino acids. Germline trimming cut 8 bases from V and 3 bases from J; bases unmatched to any gene: 12. Germline loops: CDR1 MDHEN, CDR2 SYDVKM. Here the CDR3 reads CASATGTSGSVFYNEQFF. The CDR3, as DNA: TGTGCCAGCGCAACGGGGACTAGCGGGAGCGTATTCTACAATGAGCAGTTCTTC.

The V and J genes are TRBV10-3 and TRBJ2-5, with D tentatively TRBD2 (5 bases). Per the germline V gene, CDR1 is ENHRY and CDR2 is SYGVKD. CDR3 size: 14 residues. The V gene lost 10 bases and the J gene lost 0 bases, with 15 bases spanning the gap. The CDR3 DNA sequence: TGTGCCACACAAGCCCCGGAGGACCAAGAGACCCAGTACTTC. Translating it yields CATQAPEDQETQYF.

The table lists this clonotype with a few counts. The CDR3 DNA reads as TGTGCCAGCAGCTTAATGGACAGAGATGGCTACACCTTC. Protein sequence: CASSLMDRDGYTF. The rearrangement joins TRBV7-2 to TRBJ1-2; D perhaps matches TRBD1 (6 bases). The CDR3 is made up of 13 amino acids. V lost 2 bases, J lost 6 bases, and 10 bases lay in between. Germline loops: CDR1 SGHTA, CDR2 FQGNSA. Supplemented by reference TRBV7-2 and TRBJ1-2, the full variable domain reads GAGVSQSPSNKVTEKGKDVELRCDPISGHTALYWYRQSLGQGLEFLIYFQGNSAPDKSGLPSDRFSAERTGGSVSTLTIQRTQQEDSAVYLCASSLMDRDGYTFGSGTRLTVV.

This chain links TRBV7-9 with TRBJ1-4; 9 bases agree with TRBD1. Unmatched junction bases numbered 7, after V lost 5 bases and J lost 6 bases. There are 15 residues in the CDR3. CDR1 is SEHNR and CDR2 is FQNEAQ in the germline V gene (reference sequence). This chain's CDR3 is CASSPGTGLDEKLFF. CDR3 DNA: TGTGCCAGCAGCCCCGGGACAGGGCTGGATGAAAAACTGTTTTTT.

The V and J genes are TRBV28 and TRBJ1-2, with 9 bases that match TRBD1. Germline V gene data show CDR1 as MDHEN and CDR2 as SYDVKM. The CDR3 extends over 12 amino acids. V gave up 4 bases and J gave up 8 bases; unmatched junction bases: 2. The CDR3 DNA sequence: TGTGCCAGCAGTTGGACAGGGGTCGGCTACACCTTC. This codes for CASSWTGVGYTF.

The chain combines TRBV24-1 with TRBJ2-2; D remains unclear. The CDR3 is 14 amino acids. V lost 6 bases to trimming and J lost 0 bases, with 7 bases between them. Germline lookup yields CDR1 KGHDR and CDR2 SFDVKD. Written as DNA, the CDR3 is TGTGCCACCAGTCCCGGAACGAACACCGGGGAGCTGTTTTTT. This sequence encodes CATSPGTNTGELFF.

The chain recombines TRBV30 with TRBJ2-7; 7 positions agree with TRBD1. CDR3 length: 13 amino acids. The trim removed 1 base at V and 3 bases at J, leaving 3 bases unmatched. Germline lookup yields CDR1 GTSNPN and CDR2 SVGIG (reference sequence). The CDR3 here is CAWSGTGVYEQYF. CDR3 DNA sequence: TGTGCCTGGAGTGGAACAGGGGTCTACGAGCAGTACTTC.

CDR3 amino acids: CASSWTGGEHNEQFF. The CDR3 DNA is TGTGCCAGCAGTTGGACGGGAGGGGAGCACAATGAGCAGTTCTTC. V is TRBV12-3 or TRBV12-4 and J is TRBJ2-1; 8 bases are a match to TRBD2. Unmatched junction bases numbered 7, after V lost 4 bases and J lost 5 bases. This CDR3 comprises 15 residues.

The chain employs TRBV5-1 and TRBJ2-1, with 9 bases identical to TRBD2. The trim removed 0 bases at V and 4 bases at J, leaving 5 bases unmatched. CDR3 length equals 16 residues. Looked up from germline, CDR1 is SGHRS and CDR2 is YFSETQ. The CDR3 is CASSLDFAGGYNEQFF. CDR3 nucleotides: TGCGCCAGCAGCTTGGATTTCGCGGGAGGGTACAATGAGCAGTTCTTC. Full variable domain (missing parts from reference TRBV5-1 and TRBJ2-1): KAGVTQTPRYLIKTRGQQVTLSCSPISGHRSVSWYQQTPGQGLQFLFEYFSETQRNKGNFPGRFSGRQFSNSRSEMNVSTLELGDSALYLCASSLDFAGGYNEQFFGPGTRLTVL.

The V call is TRBV6-5, the J call TRBJ2-7; 12 bases are shared with TRBD1. This CDR3 has 16 residues. Germline values: CDR1 MNHEY, CDR2 SVGAGI. V dropped 6 bases and J dropped 4; count of bases not matched to a gene: 10. CDR3 bases: TGTGCCAGCAGACCTCCGGGACAGGGGGCCCGGTACGAGCAGTACTTC. Amino acids: CASRPPGQGARYEQYF.

This clonotype came up a few times. V usage is TRBV6-6 and J usage is TRBJ2-6, with D perhaps matching TRBD1 (6 bases). The V and J ends lost 0 bases and 3 bases respectively, with 6 bases between them. The germline V gene has CDR1 MNHNY and CDR2 SVGAGI (reference sequence). The CDR3 has 15 amino acids. The chain's CDR3 is CASSYSTGGANVLTF. CDR3 sequence (DNA): TGTGCCAGCAGTTACTCGACAGGTGGGGCCAACGTCCTGACTTTC.